The rows below give T cell receptor beta chains drawn from one sample of a study of T cell responses to AZD1222 COVID-19 vaccine. TCRdb's copy holds only in-frame clones and misses some; the assay was immunoSEQ multiplex PCR. The sample includes 90,000 to 120,000 clones, 75% to 90% of them seen just once. Sample: peripheral blood, taken on day 0 of AZD1222 vaccination. The receptors come from an adult in good health. The CDR3 runs from the conserved cysteine through the conserved F or W. The D gene is left open where the match is weak. The size entry is marked missing in some rows and otherwise reads once, few, many or a size class.

D	size	J	V	CDR3	DNA
TRBD2	once	TRBJ2-2	TRBV28	CASSLSLASGPTGELFF	TGTGCCAGCAGTTTATCCTTGGCTAGCGGTCCCACCGGGGAGCTGTTTTTT
.	.	TRBJ2-7	TRBV29-1	CSVWGDSSYEQYF	TGCAGCGTCTGGGGGGACAGTTCCTACGAGCAGTACTTC
.	.	TRBJ2-1	TRBV7-9	CASSRALSNEQFF	TGTGCCAGCAGCCGCGCGCTATCGAATGAGCAGTTCTTC
.	.	TRBJ1-3	TRBV6-2/TRBV6-3	CASSYSRGNSGNTIYF	TGTGCCAGCAGTTACTCGCGGGGGAACTCTGGAAACACCATATATTTT
.	.	TRBJ1-2	TRBV2	CASRGGYQNYGYTF	TGTGCCAGCAGAGGAGGGTATCAGAACTATGGCTACACCTTC
.	.	TRBJ2-7	TRBV5-8	CASSLGGEGGTYEQYF	TGTGCCAGCAGCTTGGGGGGGGAAGGAGGAACCTACGAGCAGTACTTC
TRBD2	.	TRBJ2-3	TRBV19	CASSNRDYRDTQYF	TGTGCCAGTAGTAATAGGGACTACCGTGATACGCAGTATTTT
.	.	TRBJ1-1	TRBV7-3	CASSSQGSGETEAFF	TGTGCCAGCAGCTCCCAGGGGTCGGGAGAGACTGAAGCTTTCTTT
.	once	TRBJ1-3	TRBV28	CASSPRLQGNTIYF	TGTGCCAGCAGTCCCCGGCTACAGGGAAACACCATATATTTT
.	few	TRBJ2-7	TRBV13	CASSQRGTLHYEQYF	TGTGCCAGCAGTCAAAGGGGGACATTGCACTACGAGCAGTACTTC
.	.	TRBJ2-3	TRBV19	CASSLWTSIYTDTQYF	TGTGCCAGTAGTTTGTGGACATCTATTTACACAGATACGCAGTATTTT
.	.	TRBJ1-2	TRBV4-2	CASSQDSVYGYTF	TGTGCCAGCAGCCAAGATTCGGTCTATGGCTACACCTTC
.	.	TRBJ1-2	TRBV24-1	CATSDGDHRGYTF	TGTGCCACCAGTGATGGGGACCACAGGGGCTACACCTTC
TRBD1	.	TRBJ1-5	TRBV3-1/TRBV3-2	CASSQGTGGDQPQHF	TGTGCCAGCAGCCAAGGGACAGGAGGGGATCAGCCCCAGCATTTT
.	.	TRBJ2-7	TRBV10-1	CASLKPAWEQYF	TGCGCCAGCTTGAAACCGGCCTGGGAGCAGTACTTC
TRBD2	.	TRBJ2-1	TRBV7-6	CASSLGREGRGHEQFF	TGTGCCAGCAGCTTAGGACGGGAGGGCCGGGGCCATGAGCAGTTCTTC
.	.	TRBJ1-5	TRBV2	CASSGGNQPQHF	TGTGCCAGCAGTGGAGGAAATCAGCCCCAGCATTTT
TRBD1	.	TRBJ1-5	TRBV25-1	CASSAGGDQPQHF	TGTGCCAGCAGTGCAGGGGGGGACCAGCCCCAGCATTTT
TRBD2	.	TRBJ2-1	TRBV4-3	CASSPGLAVDNEQFF	TGCGCCAGCAGCCCTGGACTAGCGGTGGACAATGAGCAGTTCTTC
.	.	TRBJ2-1	TRBV24-1	CATSTTDNEQFF	TGTGCCACCAGTACGACAGACAATGAGCAGTTCTTC
TRBD1	.	TRBJ2-2	TRBV19	CASGTGARYANTGELFF	TGTGCCAGTGGTACAGGGGCCCGATACGCGAACACCGGGGAGCTGTTTTTT
.	.	TRBJ1-4	TRBV6-5	CASTPAMGEKLFF	TGTGCCAGCACCCCCGCGATGGGTGAAAAACTGTTTTTT
.	.	TRBJ1-1	TRBV9	CASSVSGGITEAFF	TGTGCCAGCAGCGTATCGGGCGGGATCACTGAAGCTTTCTTT
TRBD1	.	TRBJ1-4	TRBV4-3	CASSYGQGMSEKLFF	TGCGCCAGCAGTTACGGACAGGGGATGAGTGAAAAACTGTTTTTT
.	.	TRBJ2-7	TRBV5-1	CASSLAKTQGGGEQYF	TGCGCCAGCAGCTTGGCTAAAACACAGGGAGGGGGCGAGCAGTACTTC
.	.	TRBJ2-6	TRBV29-1	CSVADANSGANVLTF	TGCAGCGTGGCGGACGCAAACTCTGGGGCCAACGTCCTGACTTTC
TRBD2	.	TRBJ2-2	TRBV6-5	CASSYSMVAGTGELFF	TGTGCCAGCAGTTACTCGATGGTAGCGGGCACCGGGGAGCTGTTTTTT
.	.	TRBJ1-6	TRBV21-1	CASSKVGVRQGSSYNSPLHF	TGTGCCAGCAGCAAAGTAGGGGTGAGACAGGGCAGCTCCTATAATTCACCCCTCCACTTT
.	.	TRBJ2-7	TRBV7-2	CASSFMAAQGLPYEQYF	TGTGCCAGCAGCTTTATGGCCGCACAGGGCCTTCCCTACGAGCAGTACTTC